The clone carrying this T cell receptor (beta chain) was seen only once. Between the trimmed V and J ends, which lost 4 bases and 4 bases, there was a span of 12 bases. Germline CDR1 reads SGDLS; CDR2 reads YYNGEE. The CDR3 loop spans 13 amino acids. These data belong to a study of blood T cell repertoires in COVID-19. Whole-study context: Researchers got acute and convalescent COVID-19 samples from the United States, Italy and Spain. Nucleic acid was either cDNA or gDNA, and it came from T cells, B-cell-depleted T cells, or PBMCs.

Authors' methods: Amplification of reference gene primers was used by the study to estimate nucleated cell counts. TCRdb keeps only in-frame clones here, not all; method: immunoSEQ multiplex PCR. V and J calls and clone size are given by that table; D and trimming were obtained from the DNA. Among some 220,000 clones listed, 80% were seen once. The sequencing input was peripheral blood. The sequence was obtained from a human donor in a cohort sampled during active COVID-19. The rearrangement joins TRBV9 to TRBJ2-7; D uncertain. CDR3 DNA sequence: TGTGCCAGCAGCATTGCCTCCGGGTACGAGCAGTACTTC. It is translated as CASSIASGYEQYF.